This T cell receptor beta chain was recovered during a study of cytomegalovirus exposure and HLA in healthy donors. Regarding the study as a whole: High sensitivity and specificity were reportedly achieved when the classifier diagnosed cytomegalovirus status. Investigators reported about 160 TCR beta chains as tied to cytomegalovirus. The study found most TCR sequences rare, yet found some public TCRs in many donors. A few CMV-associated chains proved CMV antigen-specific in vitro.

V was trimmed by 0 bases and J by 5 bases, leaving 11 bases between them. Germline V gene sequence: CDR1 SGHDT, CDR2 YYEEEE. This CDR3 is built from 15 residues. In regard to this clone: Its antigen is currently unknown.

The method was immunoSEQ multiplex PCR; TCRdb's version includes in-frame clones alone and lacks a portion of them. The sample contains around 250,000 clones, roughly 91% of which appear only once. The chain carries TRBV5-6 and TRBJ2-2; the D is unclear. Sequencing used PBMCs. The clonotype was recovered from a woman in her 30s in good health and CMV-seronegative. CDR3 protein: CASSLGPVKTGELFF. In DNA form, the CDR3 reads TGTGCCAGCAGCTTGGGCCCAGTTAAAACCGGGGAGCTGTTTTTT. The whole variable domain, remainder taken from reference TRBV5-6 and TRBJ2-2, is DAGVTQSPTHLIKTRGQQVTLRCSPKSGHDTVSWYQQALGQGPQFIFQYYEEEERQRGNFPDRFSGHQFPNYSSELNVNALLLGDSALYLCASSLGPVKTGELFFGEGSRLTVL.